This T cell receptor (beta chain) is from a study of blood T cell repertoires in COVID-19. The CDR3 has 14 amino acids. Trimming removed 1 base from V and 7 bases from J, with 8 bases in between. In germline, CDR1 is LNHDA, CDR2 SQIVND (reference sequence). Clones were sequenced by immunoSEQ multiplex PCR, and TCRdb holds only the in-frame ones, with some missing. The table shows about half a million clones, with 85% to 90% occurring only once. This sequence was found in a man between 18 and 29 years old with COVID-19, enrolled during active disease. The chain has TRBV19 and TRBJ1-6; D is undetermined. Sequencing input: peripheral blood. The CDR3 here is CASSIGGYNSPLHF. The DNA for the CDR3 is TGTGCCAGTAGTATAGGAGGGTACAATTCACCCCTCCACTTT.